The sequence of this T cell receptor beta chain was determined in a study of blood T cell repertoires in COVID-19. Across the whole study: The origin of the acute and convalescent COVID-19 samples was the United States, Italy and Spain.

Repertoires were generated with immunoSEQ multiplex PCR, while TCRdb's copy carries only in-frame clones and drops some. The sample carries approximately 300,000 clones, around nine tenths recorded once. Germline V gives CDR1 SGHTA, CDR2 FQGTGA. The CDR3 spans 13 residues. Trimming stripped 1 base from V and 6 bases from J, with 10 bases between. The gene calls are TRBV7-3 and TRBJ2-7; tentative D call: TRBD1 (6 bases). The sequence was obtained from a woman in her 30s with COVID-19, enrolled during active disease. The sequenced sample was peripheral blood. In DNA, the CDR3 is TGTGCCAGCAGCTTAAAACAGGGTGCCGAGCAGTACTTC. Amino acids: CASSLKQGAEQYF.